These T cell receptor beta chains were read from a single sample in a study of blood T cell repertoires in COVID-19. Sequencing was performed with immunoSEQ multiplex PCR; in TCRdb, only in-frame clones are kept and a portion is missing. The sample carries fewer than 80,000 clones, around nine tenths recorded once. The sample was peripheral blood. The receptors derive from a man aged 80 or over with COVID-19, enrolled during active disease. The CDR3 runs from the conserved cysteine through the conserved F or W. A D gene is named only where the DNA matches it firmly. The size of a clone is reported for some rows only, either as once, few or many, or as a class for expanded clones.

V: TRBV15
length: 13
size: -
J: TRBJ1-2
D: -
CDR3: CATSIRGARGYTF
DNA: TGTGCCACCAGCATCCGGGGGGCGCGGGGCTACACCTTC

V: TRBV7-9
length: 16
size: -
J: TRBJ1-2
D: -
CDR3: CASSWTENLFLYGYTF
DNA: TGTGCCAGCAGCTGGACAGAAAACTTATTCCTCTATGGCTACACCTTC

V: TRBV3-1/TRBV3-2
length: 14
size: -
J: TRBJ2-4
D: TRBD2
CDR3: CASSPRTSGNIQYF
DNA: TGTGCCAGCAGCCCCCGGACTAGTGGGAACATTCAGTACTTC

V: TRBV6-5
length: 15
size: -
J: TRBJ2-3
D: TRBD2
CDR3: CASRGLAGVGDTQYF
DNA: TGTGCCAGCAGGGGACTAGCGGGGGTCGGAGATACGCAGTATTTT

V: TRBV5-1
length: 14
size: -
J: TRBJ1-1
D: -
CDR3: CASSLEGYGTEAFF
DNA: TGCGCCAGCAGCTTGGAGGGGTATGGCACTGAAGCTTTCTTT

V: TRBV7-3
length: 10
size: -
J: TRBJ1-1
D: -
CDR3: CASSFYEAFF
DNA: TGTGCCAGCAGCTTTTATGAAGCTTTCTTT

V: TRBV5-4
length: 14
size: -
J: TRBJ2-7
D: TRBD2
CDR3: CASSPTGTSREQYF
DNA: TGTGCCAGCAGCCCGACCGGGACTAGTAGAGAGCAGTACTTC

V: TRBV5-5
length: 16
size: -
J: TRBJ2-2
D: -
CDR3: CASSLKGRQNTGELFF
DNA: TGTGCCAGCAGCTTGAAAGGCAGGCAGAACACCGGGGAGCTGTTTTTT

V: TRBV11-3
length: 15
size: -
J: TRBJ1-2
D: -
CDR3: CASSLSVGGSGGYTF
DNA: TGTGCCAGCAGCCTATCTGTGGGGGGGAGCGGTGGCTACACCTTC

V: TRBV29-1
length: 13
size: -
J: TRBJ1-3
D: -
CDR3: CSVELAGGNTIYF
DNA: TGCAGCGTTGAATTGGCAGGTGGAAACACCATATATTTT

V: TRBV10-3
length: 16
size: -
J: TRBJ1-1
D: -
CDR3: CAISESSGAGRAEAFF
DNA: TGTGCCATCAGTGAGTCATCAGGGGCTGGGAGGGCTGAAGCTTTCTTT

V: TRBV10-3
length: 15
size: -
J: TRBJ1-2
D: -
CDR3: CAIRGSGTFKDGYTF
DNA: TGTGCCATCAGGGGGTCCGGGACATTCAAAGACGGCTACACCTTC

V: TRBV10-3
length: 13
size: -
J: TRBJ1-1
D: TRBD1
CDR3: CAISEDRVTEAFF
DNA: TGTGCCATCAGTGAGGACAGGGTCACTGAAGCTTTCTTT

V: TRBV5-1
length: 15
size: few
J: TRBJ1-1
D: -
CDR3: CASSLPQTHNTEAFF
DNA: TGCGCCAGCAGCTTGCCCCAAACACATAACACTGAAGCTTTCTTT

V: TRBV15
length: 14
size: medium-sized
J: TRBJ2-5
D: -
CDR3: CATSRTRLQETQYF
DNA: TGTGCCACCAGCAGGACTAGGCTCCAAGAGACCCAGTACTTC

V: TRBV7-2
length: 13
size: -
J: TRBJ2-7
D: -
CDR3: CASSLNRHYEQYF
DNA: TGTGCCAGCAGCTTGAACAGACATTACGAGCAGTACTTC

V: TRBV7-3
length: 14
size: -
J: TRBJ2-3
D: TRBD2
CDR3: CASSTSGGTDTQYF
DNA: TGTGCCAGCTCGACTAGCGGGGGCACAGATACGCAGTATTTT

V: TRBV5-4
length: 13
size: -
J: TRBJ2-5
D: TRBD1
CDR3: CACTGGPQETQYF
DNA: TGTGCCTGCACAGGGGGCCCCCAAGAGACCCAGTACTTC

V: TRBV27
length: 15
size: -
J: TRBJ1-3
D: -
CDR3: CASSWGRGSGNTIYF
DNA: TGTGCCAGCAGTTGGGGCAGGGGCTCTGGAAACACCATATATTTT

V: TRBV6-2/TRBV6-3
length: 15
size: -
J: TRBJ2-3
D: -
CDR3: CASSYADAPTDTQYF
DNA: TGTGCCAGCAGTTACGCGGATGCCCCCACAGATACGCAGTATTTT